This TCR beta chain was captured by sequencing in a study of radiotherapy plus CTLA-4 blockade in lung cancer. From germline, CDR1 is SGHDT and CDR2 YYEEEE. The V and J ends lost 0 bases and 11 bases respectively, with 9 bases between them. This CDR3 region has 13 residues. As to this clone: Its matching antigen is unknown.

Notes on the study in general: Response was reportedly best predicted by early blood T cell clone dynamics, with interferon-beta. Researchers report tumor-derived TCR clones expanding in blood after radiotherapy plus ipilimumab.

TCRdb keeps only in-frame clones here, not all; method: immunoSEQ multiplex PCR. The sample contains roughly 120,000 clones, about four fifths of which appear only once. This sequence joins TRBV5-6 and TRBJ1-6; D unresolved. This TCR came from a human donor with non-small cell lung cancer that progressed on radiotherapy plus ipilimumab. Some clones in this sample may be carry-over from other donors' samples. The starting material was peripheral blood, obtained from a patient treated with radiotherapy plus ipilimumab. The CDR3 here is CASSLDGAPPLHF. The CDR3 DNA follows: TGTGCCAGCAGCTTGGATGGCGCCCCACCCCTCCACTTT.